This T cell receptor (beta chain) was sequenced during a study of blood T cell repertoires in COVID-19. The wider study: Material from acute and convalescent COVID-19 was sourced from the United States, Italy and Spain. PBMCs, B-cell-depleted T cells, or T cells provided the cDNA or gDNA that made up the material.

The CDR3 runs to 12 residues. Germline CDR1 SGHTA, CDR2 FQGNSA. Trimming removed 5 bases at V and 8 bases at J, with 12 bases between. Per the original methods: Reference gene primer amplification gave nucleated cell count estimates. TCRdb keeps only in-frame clones here, not all; method: immunoSEQ multiplex PCR. The DNA gave D and trimming, while V, J and clone size come from that table. The sample includes around 280,000 clones, 75% to 90% seen only once; the top ten take 2% to 2.5%. The chain carries TRBV7-2 and TRBJ1-2; D remains ambiguous. Sequencing used peripheral blood. This TCR came from a woman aged 45-59 years who had recovered from COVID-19. CDR3 sequence reads: CASSLDTPGYTF. Here the CDR3 DNA reads TGTGCCAGCAGCCTTGACACTCCCGGCTACACCTTC.